This T cell receptor (beta chain) was sequenced for a study of cytomegalovirus exposure and HLA in healthy donors. Study as a whole: Earlier, 95 million to 130 million unique TCR beta sequences were recovered from some 200 million T cells by an analysis. The study's findings and limits: What TCR beta sequences reportedly achieved was accurate prediction of HLA-A and HLA-B alleles in most subjects. Using the classifier, cytomegalovirus status was reportedly diagnosed with high specificity and sensitivity.

Concerning this clone itself: Its antigen remains unknown.

Use of 60 Vbeta and 13 Jbeta primers characterized the PCR. Generated by immunoSEQ multiplex PCR, the TCRdb table keeps only in-frame clones and is missing some. The sample lists 90,000 to 120,000 clones; 65% to 80% were seen once. As for the donors, each was a healthy bone marrow donor. The sequence was collected from a male donor in good health and CMV-seronegative. Sequencing was carried out using PBMCs.

CDR3 nucleotides: TGTGCCAGCAGTGTTTGGGGGCCGCAAGATACGCAGTATTTT. Translated, it gives CASSVWGPQDTQYF. The genes are TRBV2 and TRBJ2-3, with D perhaps TRBD1 (6 bases). V gave up 4 bases and J gave up 5 bases, with 13 bases separating them. The CDR3 sequence is 14 residues long. CDR1 is SNHLY and CDR2 is FYNNEI in the germline V gene.